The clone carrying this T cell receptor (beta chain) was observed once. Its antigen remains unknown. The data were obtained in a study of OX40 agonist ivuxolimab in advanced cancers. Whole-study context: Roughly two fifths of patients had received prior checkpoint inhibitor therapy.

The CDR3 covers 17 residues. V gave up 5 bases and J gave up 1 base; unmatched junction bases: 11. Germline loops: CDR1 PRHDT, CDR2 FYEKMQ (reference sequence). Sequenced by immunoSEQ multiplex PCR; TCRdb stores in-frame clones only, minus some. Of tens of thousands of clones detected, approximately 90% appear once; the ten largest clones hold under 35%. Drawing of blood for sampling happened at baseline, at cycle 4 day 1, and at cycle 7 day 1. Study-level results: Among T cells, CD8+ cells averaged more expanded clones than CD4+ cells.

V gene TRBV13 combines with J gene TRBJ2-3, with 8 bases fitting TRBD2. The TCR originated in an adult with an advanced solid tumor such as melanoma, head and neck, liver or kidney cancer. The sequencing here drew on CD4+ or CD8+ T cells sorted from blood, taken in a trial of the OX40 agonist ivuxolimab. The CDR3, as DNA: TGTGCCAGCAGCCTCAAAATAGCGGGGTATGGCACAGATACGCAGTATTTT. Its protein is CASSLKIAGYGTDTQYF.